One and the same sample provided the 6 T cell receptor beta chains below, sequenced in a study of graft-versus-host responses after intestinal transplantation. These receptors are not linked to any known antigen. Clones were sequenced by immunoSEQ multiplex PCR, and TCRdb holds only the in-frame ones, with some missing. The sample has some 80,000 clones, 85% to 95% seen once. The sequenced sample was unstimulated CD8+ T cells sorted from spleen or lymph node cells, obtained before transplant. The receptors come from a human donor who was the organ donor for an intestinal transplant.

This chain uses TRBV19 with TRBJ2-3; 10 bases are shared with TRBD2. The CDR3 totals 17 residues. V lost 0 bases to trimming and J lost 2 bases; unmatched junction nucleotides: 5. Per the germline V gene, CDR1 is LNHDA and CDR2 is SQIVND (reference sequence). The CDR3 is CASSIDLAGANTDTQYF. CDR3 DNA: TGTGCCAGTAGTATAGATCTAGCGGGAGCTAACACAGATACGCAGTATTTT.

CDR3 region: CSVGAGGQNEQFF. The CDR3 DNA follows: TGCAGCGTTGGGGCGGGAGGGCAGAATGAGCAGTTCTTC. This chain uses TRBV29-1 with TRBJ2-1; the match to TRBD2 covers 9 bases. The CDR3 covers 13 residues. V gave up 4 bases and J gave up 7 bases; unmatched junction bases: 5. Germline lookup yields CDR1 SQVTM and CDR2 ANQGSEA.

On this clone: At one boundary the junction diverges from the germline segment, which might be a read error. The rearrangement links TRBV5-1 to TRBJ2-7; unclear D gene. The CDR3 is 16 amino acids. Germline values: CDR1 SGHRS, CDR2 YFSETQ. The CDR3 bases are TGCGCCAGCAGCTTGGTTGGCGTAGGGCACTCCTACGGGCAGTACTTC. Translation gives CASSLVGVGHSYGQYF. The full variable domain, rest sourced from reference TRBV5-1 and TRBJ2-7, is KAGVTQTPRYLIKTRGQQVTLSCSPISGHRSVSWYQQTPGQGLQFLFEYFSETQRNKGNFPGRFSGRQFSNSRSEMNVSTLELGDSALYLCASSLVGVGHSYGQYFGPGTRLTVT.

The CDR3 region is CASSMLIGPLNTEAFF. The CDR3 DNA reads TGTGCCAGTAGTATGTTAATTGGGCCCCTGAACACTGAAGCTTTCTTT. The chain links TRBV19 to TRBJ1-1; D uncertain. Germline V gene lookup returns CDR1 LNHDA and CDR2 SQIVND (reference sequence). The CDR3 extends over 16 amino acids. Trimming removed 3 bases at V and 0 bases at J, with 14 bases between.

The chain uses TRBV2 and TRBJ1-1, with D unresolved. Germline-derived CDR1 and CDR2 are SNHLY and FYNNEI. This CDR3 region has 14 residues. Trimming pared 4 bases from V and 2 bases from J, leaving 11 bases between. The chain's CDR3 is CASSGQWINTEAFF. The DNA of the CDR3 is TGTGCCAGCAGTGGGCAGTGGATCAACACTGAAGCTTTCTTT.

V usage is TRBV28 and J usage is TRBJ2-7; D unresolved. Trimming cost V 7 bases and J 5 bases, with 18 bases left between them. Germline-derived CDR1 and CDR2 are MDHEN and SYDVKM. This CDR3 is built from 14 residues. In DNA form, the CDR3 reads TGTGCCAGCACCCCCCTGAGCCTTGCCGACGAGCAGTACTTC. As protein: CASTPLSLADEQYF.